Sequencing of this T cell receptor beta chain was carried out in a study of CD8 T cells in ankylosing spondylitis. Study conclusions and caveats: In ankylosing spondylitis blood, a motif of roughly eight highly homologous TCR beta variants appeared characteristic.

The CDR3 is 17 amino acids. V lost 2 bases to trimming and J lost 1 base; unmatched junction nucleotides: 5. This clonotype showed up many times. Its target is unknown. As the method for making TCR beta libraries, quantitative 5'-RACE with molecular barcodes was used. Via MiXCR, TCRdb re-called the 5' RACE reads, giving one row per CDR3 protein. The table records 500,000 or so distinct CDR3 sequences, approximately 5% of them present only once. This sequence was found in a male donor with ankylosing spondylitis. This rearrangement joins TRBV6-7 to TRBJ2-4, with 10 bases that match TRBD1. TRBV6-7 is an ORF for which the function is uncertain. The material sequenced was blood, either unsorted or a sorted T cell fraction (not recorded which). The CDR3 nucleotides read TGTGCCAGCAGTTACAAAGGACAGGGGGAGGCCAAAAACATTCAGTACTTC. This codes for CASSYKGQGEAKNIQYF.